This is a list of T cell receptor beta chains from one sample in a study of CD8+CD57+ T cells in acquired aplastic anemia. MiXCR was run by TCRdb on the reads, yielding one entry per CDR3 protein. The sample carries just over 150,000 distinct CDR3 sequences, 45% to 50% recorded once. Material: sorted CD4+, CD8+, or CD8+CD57+ T cells (not recorded which) from PBMCs. These receptors were collected from a human donor with aplastic anemia. The CDR3 runs from the conserved cysteine through the conserved F or W. A D gene is named only where the DNA matches it firmly. Clone size is given for some rows only: seen once, a few or many times, or a class if the clone is expanded.

D: -
V: TRBV9
J: TRBJ1-6
size: -
CDR3: CASSVVDSPLHF
DNA: TGTGCCAGCAGCGTAGTGGATTCTCCCCTCCACTTT

D: TRBD2
V: TRBV9
J: TRBJ2-2
size: once
CDR3: CASTKGGGLFF
DNA: TGTGCCAGCACCAAAGGCGGGGGGCTGTTTTTT

D: TRBD1
V: TRBV7-2
J: TRBJ1-3
size: -
CDR3: CASSRTGPGNTIYF
DNA: TGCGCCAGCAGCCGGACAGGGCCTGGAAACACCATATATTTT

D: -
V: TRBV2
J: TRBJ1-6
size: -
CDR3: CASKSENTNSPLHF
DNA: TGTGCCAGCAAATCGGAGAACACTAATTCACCCCTCCACTTT

D: -
V: TRBV25-1
J: TRBJ2-1
size: -
CDR3: CASSLVSGYNEQFF
DNA: TGTGCCAGCAGCCTCGTGTCGGGCTACAATGAGCAGTTCTTC

D: TRBD1
V: TRBV11-2
J: TRBJ2-7
size: -
CDR3: CASRLSGQGQYEQYF
DNA: TGTGCCAGCAGACTCTCAGGACAGGGGCAGTACGAGCAGTACTTC

D: -
V: TRBV20-1
J: TRBJ1-6
size: -
CDR3: CSAPTGPGYSPLHF
DNA: TGCAGTGCCCCGACGGGACCTGGTTATTCACCCCTCCACTTT

D: -
V: TRBV4-1
J: TRBJ2-3
size: -
CDR3: CASSQAVGGGTDTQYF
DNA: TGCGCCAGCAGCCAAGCGGTAGGAGGGGGCACAGATACGCAGTATTTT

D: -
V: TRBV20-1
J: TRBJ2-1
size: many
CDR3: CSARDFLGEAPYNEQFF
DNA: TGCAGTGCTAGAGACTTCCTCGGGGAAGCCCCCTACAATGAGCAGTTCTTC

D: -
V: TRBV19
J: TRBJ2-1
size: -
CDR3: CASSMSGQYNEQFF
DNA: TGTGCCAGTAGTATGTCCGGACAGTACAATGAGCAGTTCTTC

D: TRBD1
V: TRBV9
J: TRBJ2-7
size: -
CDR3: CASSAGQGPLYEQYF
DNA: TGTGCCAGCAGCGCGGGACAGGGCCCGCTGTACGAGCAGTACTTC

D: -
V: TRBV29-1
J: TRBJ1-3
size: many
CDR3: CSVEDGCNSGNTIYF
DNA: TGCAGCGTTGAAGATGGGTGTAACTCTGGAAACACCATATATTTT

D: TRBD1
V: TRBV10-2
J: TRBJ2-7
size: many
CDR3: CASSGTGFHYEQYF
DNA: TGCGCCAGCAGCGGGACAGGATTCCACTACGAGCAGTACTTC

D: TRBD1
V: TRBV19
J: TRBJ2-2
size: -
CDR3: CASSMTGEAGELFF
DNA: TGTGCCAGTAGTATGACAGGGGAGGCCGGGGAGCTGTTTTTT

D: -
V: TRBV7-2
J: TRBJ1-2
size: -
CDR3: CASSREGTGNYGYTF
DNA: TGTGCCAGCAGCCGAGAAGGGACGGGAAACTATGGCTACACCTTC

D: TRBD1
V: TRBV11-1
J: TRBJ2-6
size: -
CDR3: CASSLSTGLSGANVLTF
DNA: TGCGCCAGCAGCTTATCGACAGGGCTCTCTGGGGCCAACGTCCTGACTTTC

D: -
V: TRBV5-1
J: TRBJ1-1
size: -
CDR3: CASSLVQGSATEAFF
DNA: TGCGCCAGCAGCTTGGTTCAGGGGTCGGCCACTGAAGCTTTCTTT

D: -
V: TRBV5-4
J: TRBJ1-2
size: -
CDR3: CASSLGLRGYTF
DNA: TGTGCCAGCAGCCTCGGGTTGCGGGGCTACACCTTC

D: -
V: TRBV19
J: TRBJ2-5
size: once
CDR3: CASSMGWETQYF
DNA: TGTGCCAGTAGTATGGGTTGGGAGACCCAGTACTTC

D: -
V: TRBV10-3
J: TRBJ1-2
size: -
CDR3: CAAHPDTGHYGYTF
DNA: TGTGCCGCCCATCCGGACACGGGTCACTATGGCTACACCTTC

D: TRBD1
V: TRBV5-4
J: TRBJ2-2
size: many
CDR3: CASRSTGPAGELFF
DNA: TGTGCCAGCAGATCGACAGGGCCGGCCGGGGAGCTGTTTTTT

D: -
V: TRBV20-1
J: TRBJ1-2
size: many
CDR3: CSASSIMAYGYTF
DNA: TGCAGTGCTAGTTCAATCATGGCCTATGGCTACACCTTC

D: -
V: TRBV2
J: TRBJ1-5
size: -
CDR3: CASSVFGGGQYNQPQHF
DNA: TGTGCCAGCAGTGTATTTGGAGGAGGGCAGTACAATCAGCCCCAGCATTTT

D: -
V: TRBV11-2
J: TRBJ2-3
size: -
CDR3: CASSFGLGGTDTQYF
DNA: TGTGCCAGCAGCTTCGGACTAGGGGGGACAGATACGCAGTATTTT

D: TRBD2
V: TRBV15
J: TRBJ2-7
size: -
CDR3: CATSLTGTTYEQYF
DNA: TGTGCCACCAGCCTTACCGGGACTACCTACGAGCAGTACTTC

D: -
V: TRBV24-1
J: TRBJ2-7
size: once
CDR3: CATRGCRSYEQYF
DNA: TGTGCCACCAGGGGTTGTCGCTCCTACGAGCAGTACTTC

D: TRBD2
V: TRBV4-1
J: TRBJ2-3
size: few
CDR3: CASSQEPFQHLGLGADTQYF
DNA: TGCGCCAGCAGCCAAGAGCCGTTCCAACACCTGGGACTAGGAGCAGATACGCAGTATTTT

D: TRBD2
V: TRBV12-3/TRBV12-4
J: TRBJ2-7
size: -
CDR3: CASSLKGIRLAGSCEQYF
DNA: TGTGCCAGCAGTTTAAAAGGGATTCGACTAGCGGGGTCCTGCGAGCAGTACTTC

D: -
V: TRBV7-8
J: TRBJ1-5
size: few
CDR3: CASSLIGAGQPQHF
DNA: TGTGCCAGCAGCTTAATTGGGGCTGGGCAGCCCCAGCATTTT

D: -
V: TRBV2
J: TRBJ1-5
size: -
CDR3: CASSTIPGQPQHF
DNA: TGTGCCAGCAGTACCATTCCAGGGCAGCCCCAGCATTTT

D: TRBD1
V: TRBV9
J: TRBJ2-7
size: -
CDR3: CASSAGTGEDEQYF
DNA: TGTGCCAGCAGCGCAGGGACAGGGGAGGACGAGCAGTACTTC

D: TRBD1
V: TRBV9
J: TRBJ2-3
size: -
CDR3: CASSVVTGVSTDTQYF
DNA: TGTGCCAGCAGCGTAGTCACAGGGGTGAGCACAGATACGCAGTATTTT

D: -
V: TRBV7-2
J: TRBJ2-3
size: -
CDR3: CASRGRTDTQYF
DNA: TGTGCCAGCAGAGGAAGGACGGATACGCAGTATTTT

D: -
V: TRBV2
J: TRBJ2-7
size: -
CDR3: CASRSPGVGYEQYF
DNA: TGTGCCAGCAGGAGCCCCGGGGTCGGCTACGAGCAGTACTTC

D: TRBD2
V: TRBV5-1
J: TRBJ2-3
size: -
CDR3: CASSPRTSGPEINTQYF
DNA: TGCGCCAGCAGCCCGAGGACTAGCGGCCCCGAGATAAATACGCAGTATTTT

D: TRBD2
V: TRBV25-1
J: TRBJ2-1
size: few
CDR3: CASSGGGSQRYNEQFF
DNA: TGTGCCAGCAGTGGGGGAGGGTCCCAAAGGTACAATGAGCAGTTCTTC

D: TRBD2
V: TRBV6-4
J: TRBJ2-5
size: many
CDR3: CATSPSGSQETQYF
DNA: TGTGCCACCAGTCCTAGCGGGAGCCAAGAGACCCAGTACTTC

D: -
V: TRBV20-1
J: TRBJ2-3
size: few
CDR3: CSARKADTQYF
DNA: TGCAGTGCTAGGAAAGCGGATACGCAGTATTTT

D: TRBD1
V: TRBV7-6
J: TRBJ2-7
size: many
CDR3: CASSLPTGVVNEQYF
DNA: TGTGCCAGCAGCCTCCCTACAGGGGTGGTGAACGAGCAGTACTTC

D: TRBD2
V: TRBV5-4
J: TRBJ2-5
size: many
CDR3: CASSNAPSGRPLAETQYF
DNA: TGTGCCAGCAGCAACGCCCCGAGCGGGAGACCTCTGGCCGAGACCCAGTACTTC

D: -
V: TRBV7-8
J: TRBJ1-6
size: -
CDR3: CASSRDPNSPLHF
DNA: TGTGCCAGCAGCCGGGACCCGAACTCACCCCTCCACTTT

D: -
V: TRBV20-1
J: TRBJ1-5
size: many
CDR3: CSASTRGEGQPQHF
DNA: TGCAGTGCTAGCACTCGGGGGGAGGGTCAGCCCCAGCATTTT

D: -
V: TRBV7-2
J: TRBJ2-1
size: many
CDR3: CASSPGLAGRDSEQFF
DNA: TGTGCCAGCAGCCCAGGGTTGGCGGGAAGGGATTCTGAGCAGTTCTTC

D: -
V: TRBV10-1
J: TRBJ1-1
size: -
CDR3: CASSLSVLNTEAFF
DNA: TGCGCCAGCAGCTTGTCTGTGCTAAACACTGAAGCTTTCTTT

D: -
V: TRBV2
J: TRBJ1-2
size: -
CDR3: CASRVDQQHGYTF
DNA: TGCGCCAGCAGGGTGGACCAACAGCATGGCTACACCTTC

D: TRBD1
V: TRBV7-8
J: TRBJ1-2
size: -
CDR3: CASSQGVTGAIVVGYTF
DNA: TGTGCCAGCAGCCAAGGGGTCACAGGGGCCATAGTCGTGGGCTACACCTTC

D: -
V: TRBV6-1
J: TRBJ1-3
size: -
CDR3: CASSGGAYGNTIYF
DNA: TGTGCCAGCAGTGGAGGGGCCTATGGAAACACCATATATTTT

D: -
V: TRBV9
J: TRBJ1-4
size: once
CDR3: CASSVRGVGAAEKLFF
DNA: TGTGCCAGCAGCGTTAGGGGGGTAGGCGCGGCTGAAAAACTGTTTTTT

D: -
V: TRBV24-1
J: TRBJ2-5
size: few
CDR3: CATSGLAETQYF
DNA: TGTGCCACATCGGGCCTTGCAGAGACCCAGTACTTC

D: -
V: TRBV18
J: TRBJ2-7
size: -
CDR3: CASSPPFGYEQYF
DNA: TGTGCCAGCTCACCACCGTTTGGATACGAGCAGTACTTC

D: -
V: TRBV5-6
J: TRBJ1-5
size: many
CDR3: CASSPDPNQPQHF
DNA: TGTGCCAGCAGCCCGGACCCGAATCAGCCCCAGCATTTT

D: -
V: TRBV10-3
J: TRBJ1-1
size: -
CDR3: CASSMVTMNTEAFF
DNA: TGTGCCAGCAGCATGGTGACGATGAACACTGAAGCTTTCTTT

D: -
V: TRBV7-9
J: TRBJ2-7
size: many
CDR3: CASSSGPSREQYF
DNA: TGTGCCAGCAGCTCGGGCCCCTCGAGGGAGCAGTACTTC

D: TRBD1
V: TRBV29-1
J: TRBJ2-3
size: -
CDR3: CSVEMGQGGTDTQYF
DNA: TGCAGCGTTGAAATGGGACAGGGAGGCACAGATACGCAGTATTTT

D: -
V: TRBV10-3
J: TRBJ1-5
size: -
CDR3: CAISETEDQPQHF
DNA: TGTGCCATCAGTGAGACAGAAGATCAGCCCCAGCATTTT

D: -
V: TRBV7-9
J: TRBJ2-7
size: few
CDR3: CASSFRTYEQYF
DNA: TGTGCCAGCAGTTTTCGAACCTACGAGCAGTACTTC

D: -
V: TRBV6-6
J: TRBJ1-2
size: many
CDR3: CASSYRTDGYTF
DNA: TGTGCCAGCAGTTACCGGACAGACGGCTACACCTTC

D: -
V: TRBV11-3
J: TRBJ1-1
size: few
CDR3: CASSRGYTEAFF
DNA: TGTGCCAGCAGCCGTGGCTACACTGAAGCTTTCTTT

D: -
V: TRBV29-1
J: TRBJ1-2
size: many
CDR3: CSVDPTGPGGGYTF
DNA: TGCAGCGTTGACCCAACGGGGCCGGGAGGGGGCTACACCTTC

D: TRBD1
V: TRBV29-1
J: TRBJ1-2
size: -
CDR3: CSVGQGANYGYTF
DNA: TGCAGCGTTGGACAGGGGGCTAACTATGGCTACACCTTC